A single TCR beta chain is shown here with its context. The source of the sample is a study of CD8+CD57+ T cells in acquired aplastic anemia. Template material for TCR beta VDJ and CDR3 profiling consisted of genomic DNA. Using its own MiXCR run on the reads, TCRdb lists one record per CDR3 protein. Among about 95,000 distinct CDR3 sequences, less than 75% were seen once, and the ten largest hold more than 55%. The V and J ends lost 5 bases and 4 bases, in that order; junction bases with no gene match: 6. The CDR3 has 14 residues. Germline V CDR1 and CDR2: SGHDT, YYEEEE. Patients picked for sequencing had shown CD8+CD57+ cell expansion detected by flow cytometry. The study sampled blood from patients who had received no therapy.

The clonotype originates from a human donor with aplastic anemia. V is TRBV5-6 and J is TRBJ1-2; 9 positions match TRBD1. The sequenced sample consisted of sorted CD4+, CD8+, or CD8+CD57+ T cells (not recorded which) from PBMCs. For the CDR3, the DNA is TGTGCCAGCAGGGGACAGGGAGGGTTCTATGGCTACACCTTC. Its protein product is CASRGQGGFYGYTF. The whole variable domain, remainder taken from reference TRBV5-6 and TRBJ1-2, is DAGVTQSPTHLIKTRGQQVTLRCSPKSGHDTVSWYQQALGQGPQFIFQYYEEEERQRGNFPDRFSGHQFPNYSSELNVNALLLGDSALYLCASRGQGGFYGYTFGSGTRLTVV.